This T cell receptor (beta chain) derives from a study of tumor-infiltrating lymphocytes in primary liver carcinoma. Study context: The yield of productive TCRbeta reads per sample was roughly 3.65 to 8 million and was similar across tissue types.

This clonotype has a count of ten or more. With a constant-region primer, TCR beta cDNA was made from approximately 450 ng of total RNA. Each TCR beta library was derived from three nested multiplex PCR rounds that employed slightly modified ARM-PCR. The first two PCR rounds used TRBV1-TRBV30 primers with a Cbeta primer, 10 cycles each. TCRdb reprocessed the multiplex PCR reads with MiXCR, giving one entry per CDR3 protein. The sample holds fewer than 400,000 distinct CDR3 sequences, 65% seen once. Blood RNA originated from unsorted whole blood, with germline DNA additionally extracted. CDR3 length: 12 residues. Germline assignment: CDR1 SQVTM and CDR2 ANQGSEA. V lost 3 bases and J lost 8, with 13 bases in between.

The TCR comes from a man aged 35 to 55 with primary liver carcinoma and hepatitis B virus infection. Sequencing was done on a sample of peripheral blood. This chain links TRBV29-1 with TRBJ1-2, with a weak D call TRBD1 (5 bases). The CDR3 here is CSVEGGRRGYTF. Here the CDR3 DNA reads TGCAGCGTTGAGGGGGGAAGGCGGGGCTACACCTTC.